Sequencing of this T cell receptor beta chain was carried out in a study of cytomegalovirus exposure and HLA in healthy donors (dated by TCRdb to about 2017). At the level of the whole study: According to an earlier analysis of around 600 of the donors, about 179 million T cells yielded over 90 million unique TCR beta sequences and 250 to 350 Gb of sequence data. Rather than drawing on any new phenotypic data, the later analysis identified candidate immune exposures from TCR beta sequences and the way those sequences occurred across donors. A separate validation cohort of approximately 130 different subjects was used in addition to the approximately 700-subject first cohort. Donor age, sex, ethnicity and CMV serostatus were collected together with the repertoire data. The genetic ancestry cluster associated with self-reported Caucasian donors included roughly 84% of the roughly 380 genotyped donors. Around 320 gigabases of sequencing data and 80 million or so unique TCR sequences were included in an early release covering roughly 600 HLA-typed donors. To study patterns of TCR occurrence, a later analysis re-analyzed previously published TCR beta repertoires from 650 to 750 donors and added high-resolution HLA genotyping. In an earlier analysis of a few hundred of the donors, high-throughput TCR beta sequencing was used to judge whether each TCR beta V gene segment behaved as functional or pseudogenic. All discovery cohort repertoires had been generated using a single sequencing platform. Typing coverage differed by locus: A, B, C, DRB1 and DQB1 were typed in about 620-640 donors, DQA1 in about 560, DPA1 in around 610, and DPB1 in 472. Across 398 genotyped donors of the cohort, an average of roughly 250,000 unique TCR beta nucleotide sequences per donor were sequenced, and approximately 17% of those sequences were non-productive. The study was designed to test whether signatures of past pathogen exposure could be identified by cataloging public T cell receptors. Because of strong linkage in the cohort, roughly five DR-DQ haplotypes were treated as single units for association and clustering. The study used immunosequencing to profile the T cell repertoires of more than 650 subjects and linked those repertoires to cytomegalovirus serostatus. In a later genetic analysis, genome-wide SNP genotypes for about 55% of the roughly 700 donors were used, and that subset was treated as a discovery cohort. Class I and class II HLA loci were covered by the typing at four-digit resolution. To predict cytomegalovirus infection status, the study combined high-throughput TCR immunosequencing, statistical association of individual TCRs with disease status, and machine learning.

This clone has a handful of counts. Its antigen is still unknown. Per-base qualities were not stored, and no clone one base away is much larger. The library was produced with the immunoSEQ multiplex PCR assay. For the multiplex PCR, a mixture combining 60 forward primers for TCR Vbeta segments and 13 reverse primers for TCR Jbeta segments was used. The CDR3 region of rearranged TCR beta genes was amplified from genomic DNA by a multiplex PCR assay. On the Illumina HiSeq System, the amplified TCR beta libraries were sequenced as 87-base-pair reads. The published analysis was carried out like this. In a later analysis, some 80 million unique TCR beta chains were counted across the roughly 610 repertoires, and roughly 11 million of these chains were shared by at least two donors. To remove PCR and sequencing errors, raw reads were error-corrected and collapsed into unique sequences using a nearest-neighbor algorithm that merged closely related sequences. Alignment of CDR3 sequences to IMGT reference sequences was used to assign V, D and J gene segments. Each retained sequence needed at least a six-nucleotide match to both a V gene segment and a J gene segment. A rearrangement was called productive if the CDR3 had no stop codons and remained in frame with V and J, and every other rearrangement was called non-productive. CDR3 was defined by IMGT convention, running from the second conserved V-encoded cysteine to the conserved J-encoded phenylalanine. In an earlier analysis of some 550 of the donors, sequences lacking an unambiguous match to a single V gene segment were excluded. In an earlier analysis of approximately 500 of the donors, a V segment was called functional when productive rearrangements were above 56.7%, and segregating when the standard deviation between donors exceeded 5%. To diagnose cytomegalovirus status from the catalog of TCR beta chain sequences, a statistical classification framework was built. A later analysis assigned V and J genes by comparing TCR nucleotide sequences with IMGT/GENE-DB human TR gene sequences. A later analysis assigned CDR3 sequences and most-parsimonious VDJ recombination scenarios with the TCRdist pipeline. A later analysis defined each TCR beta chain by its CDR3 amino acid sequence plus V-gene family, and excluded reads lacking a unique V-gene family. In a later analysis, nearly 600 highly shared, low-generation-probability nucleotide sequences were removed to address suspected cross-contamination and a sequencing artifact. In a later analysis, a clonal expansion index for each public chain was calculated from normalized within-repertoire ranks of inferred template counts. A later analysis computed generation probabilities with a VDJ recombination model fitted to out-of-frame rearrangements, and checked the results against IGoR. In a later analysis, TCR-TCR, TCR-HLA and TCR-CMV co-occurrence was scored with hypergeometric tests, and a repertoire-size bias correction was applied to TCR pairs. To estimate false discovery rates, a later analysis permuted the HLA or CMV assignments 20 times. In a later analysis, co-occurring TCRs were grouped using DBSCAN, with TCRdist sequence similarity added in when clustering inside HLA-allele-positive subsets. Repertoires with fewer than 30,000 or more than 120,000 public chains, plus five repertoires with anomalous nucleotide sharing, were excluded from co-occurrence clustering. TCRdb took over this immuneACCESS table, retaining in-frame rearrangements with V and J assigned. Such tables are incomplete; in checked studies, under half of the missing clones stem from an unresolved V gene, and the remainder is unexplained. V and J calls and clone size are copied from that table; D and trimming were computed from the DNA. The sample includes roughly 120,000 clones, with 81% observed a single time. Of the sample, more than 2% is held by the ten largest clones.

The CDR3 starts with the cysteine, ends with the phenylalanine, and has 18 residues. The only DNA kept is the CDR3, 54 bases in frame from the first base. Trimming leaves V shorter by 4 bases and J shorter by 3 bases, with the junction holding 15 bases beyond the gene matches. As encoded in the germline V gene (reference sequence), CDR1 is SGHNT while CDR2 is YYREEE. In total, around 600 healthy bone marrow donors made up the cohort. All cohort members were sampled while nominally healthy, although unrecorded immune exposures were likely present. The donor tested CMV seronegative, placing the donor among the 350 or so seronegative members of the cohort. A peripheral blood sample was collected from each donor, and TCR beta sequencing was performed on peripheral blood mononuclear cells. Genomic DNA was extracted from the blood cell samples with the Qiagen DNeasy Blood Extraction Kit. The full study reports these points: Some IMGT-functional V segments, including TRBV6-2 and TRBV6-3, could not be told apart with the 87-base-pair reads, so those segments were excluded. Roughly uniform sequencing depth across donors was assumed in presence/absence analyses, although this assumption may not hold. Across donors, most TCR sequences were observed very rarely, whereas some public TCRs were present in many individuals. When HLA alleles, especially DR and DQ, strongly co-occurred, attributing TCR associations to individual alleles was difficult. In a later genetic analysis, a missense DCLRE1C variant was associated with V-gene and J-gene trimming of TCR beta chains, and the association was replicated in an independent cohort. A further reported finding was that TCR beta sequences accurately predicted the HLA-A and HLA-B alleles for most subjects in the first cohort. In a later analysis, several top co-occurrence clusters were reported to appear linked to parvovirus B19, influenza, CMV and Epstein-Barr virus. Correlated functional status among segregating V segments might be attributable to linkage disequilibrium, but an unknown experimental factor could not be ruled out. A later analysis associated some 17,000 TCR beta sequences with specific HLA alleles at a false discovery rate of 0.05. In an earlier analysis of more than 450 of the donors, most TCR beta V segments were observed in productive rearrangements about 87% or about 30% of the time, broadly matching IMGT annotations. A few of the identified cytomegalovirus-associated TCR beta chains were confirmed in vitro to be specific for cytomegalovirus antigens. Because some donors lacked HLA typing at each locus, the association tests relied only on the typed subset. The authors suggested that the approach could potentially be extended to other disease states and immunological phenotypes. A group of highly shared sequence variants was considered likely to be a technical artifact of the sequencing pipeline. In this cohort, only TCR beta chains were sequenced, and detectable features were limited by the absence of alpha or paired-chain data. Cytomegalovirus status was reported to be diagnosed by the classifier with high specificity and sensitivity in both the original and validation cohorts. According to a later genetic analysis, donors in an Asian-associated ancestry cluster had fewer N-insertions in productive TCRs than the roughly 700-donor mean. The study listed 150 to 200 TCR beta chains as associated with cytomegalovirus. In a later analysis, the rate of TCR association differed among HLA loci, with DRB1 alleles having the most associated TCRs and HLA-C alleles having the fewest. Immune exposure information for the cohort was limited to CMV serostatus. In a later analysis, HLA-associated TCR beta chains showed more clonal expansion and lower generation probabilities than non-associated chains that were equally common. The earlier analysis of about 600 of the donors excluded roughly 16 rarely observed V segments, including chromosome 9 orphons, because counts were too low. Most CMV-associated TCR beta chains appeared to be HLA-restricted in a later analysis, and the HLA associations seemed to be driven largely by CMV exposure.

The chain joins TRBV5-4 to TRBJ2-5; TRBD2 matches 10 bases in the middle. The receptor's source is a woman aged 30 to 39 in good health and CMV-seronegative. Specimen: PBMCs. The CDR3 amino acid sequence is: CASSETSGWAEGEETQYF. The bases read TGTGCCAGCAGCGAGACTAGCGGGTGGGCCGAGGGGGAAGAGACCCAGTACTTC.